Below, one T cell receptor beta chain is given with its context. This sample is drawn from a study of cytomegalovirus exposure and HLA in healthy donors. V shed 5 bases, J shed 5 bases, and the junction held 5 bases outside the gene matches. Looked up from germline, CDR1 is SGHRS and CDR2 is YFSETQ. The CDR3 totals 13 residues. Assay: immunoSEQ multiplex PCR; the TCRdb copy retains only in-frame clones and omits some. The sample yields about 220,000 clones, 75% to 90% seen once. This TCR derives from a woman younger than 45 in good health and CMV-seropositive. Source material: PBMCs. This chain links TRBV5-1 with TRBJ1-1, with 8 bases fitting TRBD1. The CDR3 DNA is TGCGCCAGCAGTACACAGGGGGAGACTGAAGCTTTCTTT. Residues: CASSTQGETEAFF.